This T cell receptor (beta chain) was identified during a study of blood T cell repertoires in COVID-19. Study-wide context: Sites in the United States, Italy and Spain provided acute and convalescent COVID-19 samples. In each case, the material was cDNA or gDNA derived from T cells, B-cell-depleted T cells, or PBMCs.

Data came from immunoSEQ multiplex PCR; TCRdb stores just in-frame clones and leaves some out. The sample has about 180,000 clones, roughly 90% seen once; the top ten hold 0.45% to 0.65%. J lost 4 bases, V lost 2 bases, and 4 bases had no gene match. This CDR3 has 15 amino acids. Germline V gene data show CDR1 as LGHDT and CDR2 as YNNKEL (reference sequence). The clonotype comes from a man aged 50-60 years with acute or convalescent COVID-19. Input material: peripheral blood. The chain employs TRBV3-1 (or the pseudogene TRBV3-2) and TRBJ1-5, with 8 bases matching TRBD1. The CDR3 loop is CASSQQGQGNQPQHF. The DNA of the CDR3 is TGTGCCAGCAGCCAACAAGGACAGGGTAATCAGCCCCAGCATTTT.